What follows are 31 T cell receptor beta chains derived from one specimen sequenced in a study of T cell responses to AZD1222 COVID-19 vaccine. Sequencing was performed with immunoSEQ multiplex PCR; in TCRdb, only in-frame clones are kept and a portion is missing. The sample has around 67,000 clones, 80% to 90% seen once. Sequencing was performed on peripheral blood, taken on day 0 of AZD1222 vaccination. All receptors come from an adult in good health.

The V gene is TRBV27, the J gene TRBJ2-1; D might be TRBD1 or TRBD2, each matching 6 bases. The CDR3 contains 14 residues. Trimming took 4 bases from V and 0 from J, leaving 7 bases between them. Per germline, CDR1 MNHEY and CDR2 SMNVEV (reference sequence). The CDR3 region is CASSWGASYNEQFF. CDR3 nucleotide sequence: TGTGCCAGCAGTTGGGGGGCCTCCTACAATGAGCAGTTCTTC.

The rearrangement uses TRBV19 and TRBJ1-1, with 8 bases aligning to TRBD1. Germline V gene lookup returns CDR1 LNHDA and CDR2 SQIVND (reference sequence). Losses at the gene ends were 6 bases for V and 4 bases for J; bases not matched to a gene: 7. This CDR3 region has 14 residues. The CDR3 sequence: CASSRTGRGTEAFF. CDR3 DNA sequence: TGTGCCAGTAGCCGGACAGGGAGGGGCACTGAAGCTTTCTTT.

The chain employs TRBV5-6 and TRBJ2-7; a weak D match, TRBD1 (7 bases). The V gene lost 4 bases and the J gene lost 1 base, with 21 bases spanning the gap. The V gene's germline CDR1 is SGHDT and CDR2 YYEEEE. The CDR3 runs 17 residues. CDR3 in amino acids: CASSATLQGTYSYEQYF. The CDR3 DNA follows: TGTGCCAGCAGCGCAACTTTACAGGGGACTTATTCCTACGAGCAGTACTTC.

The chain joins TRBV18 to TRBJ1-3, with no clear D. The CDR3 covers 15 residues. Between the trimmed V and J ends, which lost 2 bases and 2 bases, there was a span of 10 bases. Germline lookup yields CDR1 KGHSH and CDR2 LQKENI. CDR3 region: CASSPVPGTGNTIYF. The CDR3 nucleotides are TGTGCCAGCTCACCAGTCCCCGGGACTGGAAACACCATATATTTT.

The rearrangement links TRBV11-1 to TRBJ1-5, with D possibly TRBD1 on 5 matching bases. Germline CDR1 and CDR2: SGHAT and FQDESV (reference sequence). The CDR3 spans 13 residues. The germline V and J ends were trimmed by 5 bases and 4 bases, with 9 bases remaining between them. The chain's CDR3 is CASSRDRNQPQHF. DNA for the CDR3: TGTGCCAGCAGCAGGGACCGGAATCAGCCCCAGCATTTT.

The chain recombines TRBV27 with TRBJ2-1; the D is unclear. V was shortened by 4 bases and J by 4 bases, with 8 bases between the two germline ends. CDR3 length equals 13 residues. Germline V gene lookup returns CDR1 MNHEY and CDR2 SMNVEV (reference sequence). The CDR3 DNA follows: TGTGCCAGCAGTTCCGAACCGTACAATGAGCAGTTCTTC. As protein: CASSSEPYNEQFF.

This clone has just a few counts. J is TRBJ2-1 and V is TRBV24-1; TRBD1 matches 7 bases. Trimming cost V 3 bases and J 10 bases; bases outside gene matches: 20. The CDR3 contains 18 residues. Germline assignment: CDR1 KGHDR and CDR2 SFDVKD. The CDR3 sequence is CATSDPRTGTDLGSEQFF. CDR3 nucleotide sequence: TGTGCCACCAGTGATCCCCGTACCGGGACAGACCTGGGTTCGGAGCAGTTCTTC.

The rearrangement uses TRBV6-5 and TRBJ2-5; possibly TRBD2 for D (6 bases). This CDR3 spans 12 amino acids. The V end was cut by 4 bases, the J end by 7 bases, with 10 bases between. Germline lookup yields CDR1 MNHEY and CDR2 SVGAGI. The CDR3 protein is CASSLEGGTQYF. In nucleotides, the CDR3 is TGTGCCAGCAGTTTGGAGGGAGGGACCCAGTACTTC.

The chain employs TRBV28 and TRBJ2-1; 7 nucleotides agree with TRBD2. The CDR3 has 13 residues. J gave up 7 bases and V 7 bases, and 7 bases lay outside the gene matches. Germline V gene data show CDR1 as MDHEN and CDR2 as SYDVKM. The CDR3 here is CASKVGGANEQFF. DNA of the CDR3: TGTGCCAGCAAGGTGGGAGGGGCTAATGAGCAGTTCTTC.

This chain links TRBV27 with TRBJ1-5; D may be TRBD1 (6 bases). CDR3 length: 15 amino acids. V lost 5 bases and J lost 3, with 14 bases in between. Germline V lookup: CDR1 MNHEY, CDR2 SMNVEV (reference sequence). Here the CDR3 DNA reads TGTGCCAGCAGTCTGAGACAGGCCACCAATCAGCCCCAGCATTTT. Translating it yields CASSLRQATNQPQHF.

The rearrangement uses TRBV2 and TRBJ2-7, with 8 bases matching TRBD2. Germline V CDR1 and CDR2: SNHLY, FYNNEI. CDR3 length: 14 amino acids. V shed 6 bases and J 3 bases; nucleotides not matched to a gene: 7. The CDR3 nucleotides read TGTGCCAGCAGATTAACGGGAGGGTACTACGAGCAGTACTTC. It encodes CASRLTGGYYEQYF.

V gene TRBV4-3 combines with J gene TRBJ1-4; D not resolved. CDR3 length: 14 amino acids. Germline assignment: CDR1 LGHNA and CDR2 YSLEER. The V end lost 1 base, the J end lost 7 bases, and 10 bases lay between the germline ends. CDR3 sequence: CASSQVQYGEKLFF. The CDR3 nucleotides read TGCGCCAGCAGCCAAGTACAGTACGGTGAAAAACTGTTTTTT.

This clone was seen just once. The gene calls are TRBV11-3 and TRBJ2-5, with 10 bases matching TRBD2. Germline V gene sequence: CDR1 SGHNT, CDR2 YENEEA. The CDR3 runs to 15 residues. V lost 5 bases, J lost 4 bases, and 7 bases stayed unmatched. CDR3 bases: TGTGCCAGCAGCCCGGACGGGACTAGCGTAGAGACCCAGTACTTC. This codes for CASSPDGTSVETQYF.

This sequence joins TRBV15 and TRBJ1-5; TRBD1 is a possible D gene (5 bases). Per germline, CDR1 LNHNV and CDR2 YYDKDF (reference sequence). The length of the CDR3 is 17 residues. Trimming left V 5 bases short and J 0 bases short, with 17 bases between. DNA for the CDR3: TGTGCCACCAGCCCTGGAGGGGCCCTTTATAGCAATCAGCCCCAGCATTTT. Protein sequence: CATSPGGALYSNQPQHF.

The rearrangement joins TRBV6-5 to TRBJ2-2; D possibly corresponds to TRBD1 (6 bases). V was trimmed by 6 bases and J by 4 bases, leaving 12 bases between them. The CDR3 loop spans 14 amino acids. The germline V gene encodes CDR1 MNHEY and CDR2 SVGAGI. The CDR3 here is CASRTTGSTGELFF. In nucleotides, the CDR3 is TGTGCCAGCAGAACTACAGGGTCCACCGGGGAGCTGTTTTTT.

The V gene is TRBV7-7, the J gene TRBJ1-6; D unclear. The CDR3 totals 16 residues. V dropped 6 bases and J dropped 10 bases, with 22 bases sitting between them. Germline CDR1 SSHAT, CDR2 FNYEAQ (reference sequence). CDR3 sequence: CASSEIPGSILSPLHF. The CDR3 region has the DNA TGTGCCAGCAGTGAAATTCCGGGTTCCATTCTATCACCCCTCCACTTT.

Here the CDR3 reads CASSLAPAGGSTDTQYF. The CDR3 bases are TGTGCCAGCAGCTTAGCGCCGGCAGGGGGAAGCACAGATACGCAGTATTTT. The chain is built from TRBV7-9 and TRBJ2-3, with TRBD1 matching over 7 bases. The ends lost 0 bases at V and 0 bases at J; junction bases unmatched: 6. The CDR3 extends over 17 amino acids. CDR1 and CDR2 (germline): SEHNR, FQNEAQ (reference sequence).

V and J are TRBV5-1 and TRBJ2-2; weak D call: TRBD1 (5 bases). This CDR3 has 16 amino acids. Germline V lookup: CDR1 SGHRS, CDR2 YFSETQ. V gave up 0 bases and J gave up 6 bases, with 15 bases separating them. CDR3 in DNA: TGCGCCAGCAGCTTGGAAGCTCAGGGTTTTGCCGGGGAGCTGTTTTTT. Its protein product is CASSLEAQGFAGELFF.

The CDR3 DNA reads TGTGCCAGCTCCTATCCTTCTCCAAGTGAAAAACTGTTTTTT. Protein: CASSYPSPSEKLFF. The chain links TRBV28 to TRBJ1-4, with D uncertain. The CDR3 is made up of 14 amino acids. Per the germline V gene, CDR1 is MDHEN and CDR2 is SYDVKM. V lost 8 bases and J 7 bases, leaving 17 bases between the germline ends.

This clone was seen a single time. The V and J genes are TRBV19 and TRBJ2-2; TRBD2 matches 9 bases. The CDR3 totals 13 residues. Germline trimming cut 3 bases from V and 15 bases from J; bases unmatched to any gene: 8. CDR1 LNHDA and CDR2 SQIVND come from the germline V gene (reference sequence). CDR3 loop: CASSINERGAVFF. DNA for the CDR3: TGTGCCAGTAGTATTAATGAGCGGGGGGCCGTGTTTTTT.

This sequence joins TRBV21-1 and TRBJ2-7; the table's D gene call, TRBD1, was not cross checked with the DNA. TRBV21-1 is a recognized pseudogene. This CDR3 has 15 amino acids. DNA for the CDR3: TGTGCCAGCAGCGCGCCGAGACAGGGTTCTTGCGAGCAGTACTTC. Its protein product is CASSAPRQGSCEQYF.

DNA for the CDR3: TGTGCCACCAGCAGAGTGGCGGTAGGGGAGCTGTTTTTT. It specifies CATSRVAVGELFF. This chain uses TRBV15 with TRBJ2-2, with D unresolved. The CDR3 loop spans 13 amino acids. V lost 1 base to trimming and J lost 8 bases, with 8 bases between them. Germline assignment: CDR1 LNHNV and CDR2 YYDKDF (reference sequence). Based on the CDR3 plus reference TRBV15 and TRBJ2-2, the full variable domain is DAMVIQNPRYQVTQFGKPVTLSCSQTLNHNVMYWYQQKSSQAPKLLFHYYDKDFNNEADTPDNFQSRRPNTSFCFLDIRSPGLGDTAMYLCATSRVAVGELFFGEGSRLTVL.

The chain recombines TRBV29-1 with TRBJ1-1; no reliable D call. Per germline, CDR1 SQVTM and CDR2 ANQGSEA. Trimming left V 8 bases short and J 7 bases short, with 20 bases between. The CDR3 totals 13 residues. For the CDR3, the DNA is TGCAGCACACAAGCTTTGGCCCTACTTGAAGCTTTCTTT. It translates to CSTQALALLEAFF. Full variable domain (outside the CDR3, taken from reference TRBV29-1 and TRBJ1-1): SAVISQKPSRDICQRGTSLTIQCQVDSQVTMMFWYRQQPGQSLTLIATANQGSEATYESGFVIDKFPISRPNLTFSTLTVSNMSPEDSSIYLCSTQALALLEAFFGQGTRLTVV.

The genes are TRBV11-2 and TRBJ2-3; D unresolved. Germline V CDR1 and CDR2: SGHAT, FQNNGV. Trimming cost V 7 bases and J 6 bases, with 20 bases left between them. The CDR3 runs to 15 residues. The CDR3 loop is CASILSPSRADTQYF. In DNA form, the CDR3 reads TGTGCCAGCATCCTTAGCCCATCCCGGGCCGATACGCAGTATTTT.

V and J are TRBV7-3 and TRBJ2-2, with TRBD1 identical over 7 bases. Germline CDR1 and CDR2: SGHTA and FQGTGA. This CDR3 is 14 amino acids long. V lost 2 bases and J lost 5; bases outside the gene matches: 2. The CDR3: CASSLETGTGELFF. In nucleotides, the CDR3 is TGTGCCAGCAGCTTAGAGACAGGGACCGGGGAGCTGTTTTTT.

CDR3 region: CASSYSIAGSYNEQFF. As DNA, the CDR3 is TGTGCCAGCAGTTACTCCATAGCGGGATCCTACAATGAGCAGTTCTTC. The chain has TRBV6-5 and TRBJ2-1, with 8 bases aligning to TRBD2. There are 16 residues in the CDR3. Germline V gives CDR1 MNHEY, CDR2 SVGAGI. Trimming cost V 0 bases and J 1 base; bases outside gene matches: 2.

This sequence joins TRBV4-2 and TRBJ2-7, with D maybe TRBD2 (6 bases). Trimming removed 0 bases from V and 0 bases from J, with 12 bases in between. Germline V gives CDR1 LGHNA, CDR2 YNFKEQ. The CDR3 runs to 16 residues. The CDR3 here is CASSQDLWRGSYEQYF. CDR3 DNA: TGTGCCAGCAGCCAAGATCTCTGGCGGGGCTCCTACGAGCAGTACTTC.

The chain recombines TRBV4-3 with TRBJ2-1; either TRBD1 or TRBD2 may fit D (7 bases each). This CDR3 region has 14 residues. The V and J ends lost 4 bases and 7 bases respectively, with 14 bases between them. Germline CDR1 LGHNA, CDR2 YSLEER. The CDR3 nucleotides read TGCGCCAGCAGCCCAGGGGGGGCGGATAATGAGCAGTTCTTC. Translated: CASSPGGADNEQFF.

This clone has only a few counts. The V call is TRBV6-2 or TRBV6-3, the J call TRBJ2-7; 8 bases are shared with TRBD2. Germline CDR1 is MNHEY and CDR2 is SVGEGT. The length of the CDR3 is 16 residues. The V gene end was trimmed by 0 bases and the J gene end by 3 bases; junction bases not matched to a gene: 7. The DNA of the CDR3 is TGTGCCAGCAGTTACTCGAAGCGGGGGCTAAACTACGAGCAGTACTTC. Its translation: CASSYSKRGLNYEQYF.

The chain employs TRBV6-2 or TRBV6-3 and TRBJ2-7, with a possible D match to TRBD2 (6 bases). Per germline, CDR1 MNHEY and CDR2 SVGEGT. The CDR3 is 15 residues long. V gave up 6 bases and J gave up 0 bases, with 15 bases separating them. The CDR3: CASSPLAQSSYEQYF. The CDR3 DNA reads as TGTGCCAGCAGCCCCCTAGCGCAGAGCTCCTACGAGCAGTACTTC.

The rearrangement uses TRBV11-2 and TRBJ2-1; the match to TRBD2 covers 7 bases. The length of the CDR3 is 12 residues. The J segment lost 9 bases and the V segment lost 8 bases, leaving 7 bases of the junction unmatched. The germline CDR1 and CDR2 sequences are SGHAT and FQNNGV. The CDR3 loop is CASSGTGGEQFF. The CDR3 DNA reads as TGTGCCAGCTCCGGGACGGGGGGTGAGCAGTTCTTC.